This entry concerns a single T cell receptor (beta chain). From RNA transcripts, TCR beta CDR3 regions were amplified. First-round RT-PCR targeting the TCR CDR3 was performed with the HTBI primer set. TCRdb re-derived calls from the multiplex PCR reads in MiXCR, one entry per CDR3 protein. The data contain about 680,000 distinct CDR3 sequences, 30% to 40% of them singletons. The sample originates from a study of T cells in Graves' hyperthyroidism and ophthalmopathy. The germline V gene has CDR1 SGHTA and CDR2 FQGTGA. The V end was cut by 6 bases, the J end by 3 bases, with 24 bases between. The CDR3 has 18 residues.

The gene calls are TRBV7-3 and TRBJ1-5; no clear D. The clonotype originates from a woman aged 40 to 50 with Graves' hyperthyroidism. The specimen sequenced was blood. CDR3: CASRRAYSGHSHNQPQHF. The CDR3 region has the DNA TGTGCCAGCAGGCGTGCCTACTCCGGCCACTCACACAATCAGCCCCAGCATTTT. Full variable domain (remainder filled in from reference TRBV7-3 and TRBJ1-5): GAGVSQTPSNKVTEKGKYVELRCDPISGHTALYWYRQSLGQGPEFLIYFQGTGAADDSGLPNDRFFAVRPEGSVSTLKIQRTERGDSAVYLCASRRAYSGHSHNQPQHFGDGTRLSIL.